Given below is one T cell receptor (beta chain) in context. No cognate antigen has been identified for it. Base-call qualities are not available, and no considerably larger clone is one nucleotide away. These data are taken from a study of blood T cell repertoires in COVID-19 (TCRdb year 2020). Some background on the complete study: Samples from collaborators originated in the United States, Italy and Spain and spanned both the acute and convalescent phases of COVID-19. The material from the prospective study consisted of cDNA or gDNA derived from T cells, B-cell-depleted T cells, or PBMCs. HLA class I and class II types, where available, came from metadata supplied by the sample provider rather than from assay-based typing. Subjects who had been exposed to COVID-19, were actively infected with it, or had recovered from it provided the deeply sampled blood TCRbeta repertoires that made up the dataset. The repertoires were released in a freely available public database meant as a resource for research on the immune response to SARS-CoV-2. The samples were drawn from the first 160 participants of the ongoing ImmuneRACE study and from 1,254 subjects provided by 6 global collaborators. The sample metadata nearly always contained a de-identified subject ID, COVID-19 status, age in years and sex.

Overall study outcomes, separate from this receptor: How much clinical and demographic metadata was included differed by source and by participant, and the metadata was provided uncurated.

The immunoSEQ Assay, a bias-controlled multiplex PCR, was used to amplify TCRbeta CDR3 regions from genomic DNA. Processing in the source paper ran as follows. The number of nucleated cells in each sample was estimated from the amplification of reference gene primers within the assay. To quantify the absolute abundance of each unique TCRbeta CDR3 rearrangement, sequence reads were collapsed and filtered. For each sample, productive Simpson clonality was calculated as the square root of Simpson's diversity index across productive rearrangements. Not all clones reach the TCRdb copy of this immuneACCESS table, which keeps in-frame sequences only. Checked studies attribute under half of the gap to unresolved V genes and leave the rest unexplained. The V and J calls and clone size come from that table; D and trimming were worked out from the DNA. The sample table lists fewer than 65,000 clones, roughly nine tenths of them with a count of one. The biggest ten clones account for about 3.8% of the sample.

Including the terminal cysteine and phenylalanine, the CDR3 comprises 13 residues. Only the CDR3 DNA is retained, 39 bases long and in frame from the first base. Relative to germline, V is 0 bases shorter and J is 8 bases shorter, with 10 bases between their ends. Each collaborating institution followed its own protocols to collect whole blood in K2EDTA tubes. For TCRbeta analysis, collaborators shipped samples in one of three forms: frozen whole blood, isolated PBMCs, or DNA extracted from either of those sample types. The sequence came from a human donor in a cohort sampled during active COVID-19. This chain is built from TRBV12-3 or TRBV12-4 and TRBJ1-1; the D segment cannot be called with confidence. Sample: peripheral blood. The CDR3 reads CASSLARELEAFF. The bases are TGTGCCAGCAGTTTAGCGCGGGAGCTCGAAGCTTTCTTT.